The clone carrying this TCR beta chain has only a few counts. What it recognizes is unknown. Repertoires were generated with immunoSEQ multiplex PCR, while TCRdb's copy carries only in-frame clones and drops some. This sample has 9,900 or so clones, with roughly 63% found just once. The germline V gene has CDR1 MGHRA and CDR2 YSYEKL. The CDR3 is made up of 19 amino acids. Trimming cost V 0 bases and J 3 bases, with 21 bases left between them. This entry belongs to a study of CD4+ T cells in melanoma. General study points: Reportedly, melanoma neoantigen-specific CD4+ T cells showed varied differentiation states.

The chain has TRBV4-1 and TRBJ1-3; no reliable D call. Sequencing was performed on cells from a culture (not recorded whether cultured in vitro). The source of this sequence is a human donor with melanoma. Here the CDR3 reads CASSQDSLRGRRLGNTIYF. The CDR3 coding sequence is TGCGCCAGCAGCCAAGACTCGTTGCGAGGCAGGCGACTTGGAAACACCATATATTTT.